These T cell receptor beta chains were read from a single sample in a study of T cells in Graves' hyperthyroidism and ophthalmopathy. One entry per CDR3 protein results from TCRdb running MiXCR on the multiplex PCR reads. Here the sample spans 240,000 or so distinct CDR3 sequences, about 15% being singletons. The sequenced sample was blood. The receptors come from a woman aged 18-29 years with Graves' ophthalmopathy. The conserved cysteine and the conserved F or W are not part of the CDR3 here. Clone size, where shown, is once, few, many, or a class for clones that have expanded.

>many|TRBV28
ASRGGTSGSYEQY
>many|TRBV5-1
ASRWGEANTEAF
>.|TRBV20-1
SAKAVPDTQY
>many|TRBV9
ASSEGTSGGTDTQY
>many|TRBV7-9
ASSPGSLPDTQY
>many|TRBV4-3
ASSQDSGQGAYEQY
>many|TRBV4-1
ASSQTANTEAF
>many|TRBV7-2
ASSAYRGGSSYT
>many|TRBV29-1
SGGTGGDYEQY
>many|TRBV20-1
SARVGPWLYNSPLH
>many|TRBV12-3/TRBV12-4
ASSSPRTGLIGYT
>.|TRBV28
ASSSRLAGGPRTGELF
>many|TRBV20-1
SARRTESHT
>many|TRBV12-3/TRBV12-4
ASSFLAGPQETQY
>few|TRBV27
ASSLSGRGGSYNEQF
>many|TRBV15
ATSDPGRVDTQY
>.|TRBV30
AWSSGTGVQPQH
>.|TRBV12-3/TRBV12-4
ASSSTVVYEQY
>many|TRBV6-1
ASSITGGITDTQY
>many|TRBV6-1
ASSTLGTGGNTEAF
>many|TRBV20-1
SASGGLDGYT
>many|TRBV18
ASSPPMGVTREGEAF
>many|TRBV7-9
ATERGSYEQY
>many|TRBV27
ASSTWTGGSTEAF